This T cell receptor (beta chain) originates from a study of post-analysis software for immune sequencing data (dated by TCRdb to 2015 to 2017). Background for the entire study: Recorded disease courses included relapsing-remitting, secondary progressive and progressive-relapsing multiple sclerosis, with some patients lacking subtype annotation. The patient repertoires were compared against approximately eleven previously published healthy control repertoires obtained from donors aged roughly 6 to 25 years. A subset of samples was prepared in parallel using single-end sample barcoding, then pooled and co-amplified after Illumina adapter ligation.

Library preparation used PCR. Sequencing took place on an Illumina HiSeq 2500. To reduce PCR and sequencing biases, unique molecular identifiers were built into the TCR beta cDNA libraries. About 500,000 cDNA molecules were obtained for every 1 to 10 million input T cells, so each molecule roughly corresponded to one T cell. Patient libraries were prepared and sequenced with the same protocol used for the earlier healthy control dataset. Within a given batch, samples were prepared together, multiplexed and sequenced on the same HiSeq lane. As for the original processing: MIGEC was used to process the raw barcoded reads, and molecular identifier groups with only a single read were discarded before consensus assembly and CDR3 extraction. Clonotype tables were post-analysed with VDJtools, and diversity was normalized by down-sampling all datasets to the smallest sample size. To correct batch-related cross-sample contamination, repertoire overlap clustering matched CDR3 amino acid sequences but not nucleotide sequences. TCRdb reran the public reads through fastp at Q25 and MiXCR, keeping productive beta chains. Rows are combined by CDR3 protein, so each entry shows the most common genes and DNA. TCRdb, rather than the study authors, made the V and J calls. The sample table records a few hundred thousand distinct CDR3 sequences; around a third of these occur just once. The ten largest clones take up about an eighth of the sample.

Worth noting for this clonotype: No antigen is known for it. Base qualities are not at hand, and no much larger clone is one base apart.

To demonstrate the VDJtools post-analysis software, the study profiled TCR beta repertoires from the peripheral blood of about a dozen young patients with multiple sclerosis. Multiple sclerosis patients were children and adolescents aged roughly 6 to 15 years. The CDR3, cysteine through phenylalanine, is 14 amino acids long. Of the read, only the CDR3 DNA is kept; its 42 bases are in frame from base 1. A distance of 13 bases separates the germline ends of V and J, which lose 4 bases and 0 bases respectively. Via the germline V gene (reference sequence), CDR1 is GTSNPN and CDR2 SVGIG. The full study reports these points: Significantly higher frequencies in patients than in controls were found for a handful of TRBV segments, including TRBV5-6, TRBV5-1 and TRBV20-1. Strong co-clustering of samples prepared in the same batch was shown by direct clustering with F measure, prompting a batch-effect correction. Normalized Chao1 diversity was significantly lower in multiple sclerosis patients than controls, suggesting substantial peripheral T-cell clonal expansion. The multiple sclerosis patient group was slightly younger than the control group.

Recombination connected TRBV30 to TRBJ2-7; no D segment can be confidently identified. The sequencing sample was made of blood. This TCR came from a girl aged 5 to 17 with multiple sclerosis. The sequence in DNA is TGTGCCTGGAAGAGGCCCGGAAGCTCCTACGAGCAGTACTTC. Its translation reads: CAWKRPGSSYEQYF.